The clone carrying this T cell receptor beta chain was seen more than once but under ten times. Sequencing used immunoSEQ multiplex PCR; TCRdb keeps in-frame clones, though not all of them. The sample yields some 250,000 clones, around 87% seen once. The sample is drawn from a study of blood T cell repertoires in COVID-19. CDR1 SGHVS and CDR2 FQNEAQ come from the germline V gene. This CDR3 contains 15 residues. Trimming cost V 1 base and J 1 base, with 8 bases left between them. Material: peripheral blood. This receptor was taken from a woman aged 60 to 75 with COVID-19, enrolled during active disease. The V gene is TRBV7-8, the J gene TRBJ1-5; no reliable D call. CDR3 region: CASSLGALSNQPQHF. CDR3 in DNA: TGTGCCAGCAGCTTAGGGGCCTTAAGCAATCAGCCCCAGCATTTT.